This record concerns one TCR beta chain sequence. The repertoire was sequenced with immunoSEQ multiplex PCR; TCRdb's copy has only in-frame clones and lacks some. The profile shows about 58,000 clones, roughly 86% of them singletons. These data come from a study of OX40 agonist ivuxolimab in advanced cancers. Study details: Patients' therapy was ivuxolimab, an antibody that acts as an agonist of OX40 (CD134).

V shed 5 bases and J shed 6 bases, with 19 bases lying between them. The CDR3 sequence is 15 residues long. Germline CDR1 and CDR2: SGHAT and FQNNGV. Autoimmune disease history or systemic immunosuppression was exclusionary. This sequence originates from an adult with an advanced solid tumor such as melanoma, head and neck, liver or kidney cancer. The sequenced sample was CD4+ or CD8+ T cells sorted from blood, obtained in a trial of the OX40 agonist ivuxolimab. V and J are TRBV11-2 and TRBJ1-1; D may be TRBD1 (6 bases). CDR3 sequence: CASSTRRARGSEAFF. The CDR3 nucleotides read TGTGCCAGCAGCACAAGAAGGGCCAGGGGATCTGAAGCTTTCTTT.